This T cell receptor (beta chain) came from a study of CD8+ T cells in alopecia areata. Study outcomes and limitations: Mouse data revealed clearer TCR sharing than patient data did, a gap possibly tied to HLA.

Points on this clone: The antigen remains undetermined.

Losses at the gene ends were 6 bases for V and 4 bases for J; bases not matched to a gene: 9. CDR3 length: 16 amino acids. Germline CDR1 reads SNHLY; CDR2 reads FYNNEI. Following extraction, RNA underwent reverse transcription to cDNA, which served as the sequencing template. Some clones are missing from TCRdb's copy, which holds only in-frame ones; the method was immunoSEQ multiplex PCR. This sample has about 150,000 clones, with 50% to 65% found just once. This chain links TRBV2 with TRBJ2-3, with 11 bases that match TRBD2. The receptor was derived from a human donor in good health. Material for sequencing was CD4+ T cells sorted from blood. CDR3 loop: CASSQSGTSGSDTQYF. CDR3 in DNA: TGTGCCAGCAGCCAATCCGGGACTAGCGGATCAGATACGCAGTATTTT.